A single sample gave rise to the 22 T cell receptor beta chains below, sequenced in a study of T-cell memory formation after mild COVID-19. TCRdb re-called the 5' RACE reads with MiXCR, one entry per CDR3 protein. In the table there are 350,000 to 400,000 distinct CDR3 sequences, over 13% of which are singletons. The specimen was PBMCs or a T cell subset sorted from them (not recorded which). These receptors originate from a man between 18 and 29 years old who had mild COVID-19 (a few samples of this study predate the infection). Cell type and time point are not known.

The chain uses TRBV4-3 and TRBJ2-1, with TRBD2 identical over 9 bases. J gave up 7 bases and V 0 bases, and 7 bases lay outside the gene matches. The germline V gene encodes CDR1 LGHNA and CDR2 YSLEER. The CDR3 runs 16 residues. The chain's CDR3 is CASSQDRLAGMNEQFF. The CDR3 nucleotides read TGCGCCAGCAGCCAAGACCGCCTAGCGGGGATGAATGAGCAGTTCTTC.

This clonotype was observed a handful of times. The chain joins TRBV18 to TRBJ1-5; D is ambiguous. The CDR3 is 16 amino acids. With 2 bases removed from V and 0 bases from J, the gap between germline ends came to 11 bases. Germline V gene data show CDR1 as KGHSH and CDR2 as LQKENI. The CDR3 here is CASSPVEAYSNQPQHF. In nucleotides, the CDR3 is TGTGCCAGCTCACCAGTTGAGGCCTATAGCAATCAGCCCCAGCATTTT. The full variable domain, rest sourced from reference TRBV18 and TRBJ1-5, is NAGVMQNPRHLVRRRGQEARLRCSPMKGHSHVYWYRQLPEEGLKFMVYLQKENIIDESGMPKERFSAEFPKEGPSILRIQQVVRGDSAAYFCASSPVEAYSNQPQHFGDGTRLSIL.

This clonotype appeared a few times. CDR3 residues: CSATSDGDTEAFF. The CDR3 DNA follows: TGCAGTGCTACCTCGGACGGGGACACTGAAGCTTTCTTT. V and J are TRBV20-1 and TRBJ1-1; D ambiguous. The germline gives CDR1 DFQATT, CDR2 SNEGSKA (reference sequence). This CDR3 spans 13 amino acids. The V gene lost 4 bases and the J gene lost 3 bases, with 12 bases spanning the gap.

The V and J genes are TRBV10-3 and TRBJ2-7; 11 nucleotides align to TRBD1. Looked up from germline, CDR1 is ENHRY and CDR2 is SYGVKD. This CDR3 region has 13 residues. After removal of 7 bases from V and 7 bases from J, the junction contained 6 bases not matched to a gene. This CDR3 is CAIKGQGAVEQYV. CDR3 coding DNA: TGTGCCATCAAAGGACAGGGGGCGGTTGAGCAGTACGTC.

The J gene is TRBJ1-2, the V gene TRBV19, with unresolved D. This CDR3 region has 13 residues. CDR1 is LNHDA, CDR2 SQIVND, per germline (reference sequence). With 5 bases removed from V and 7 bases from J, the gap between germline ends came to 14 bases. The CDR3 DNA reads as TGTGCCAGTAGTTCGACGACTAGGGCTGGCTACACCTTC. Its translation is CASSSTTRAGYTF.

Many counts were recorded for this clonotype. The chain carries TRBV7-9 and TRBJ2-7; 7 bases match TRBD2. CDR1 is SEHNR and CDR2 is FQNEAQ in the germline V gene (reference sequence). Germline trimming cut 5 bases from V and 5 bases from J; bases unmatched to any gene: 18. CDR3 size: 17 residues. CDR3 sequence: CASSPGSSGLPGHEQYF. The CDR3 coding sequence is TGTGCCAGCAGCCCGGGAAGTAGCGGGCTGCCCGGGCACGAGCAGTACTTC.

This clonotype was observed at least ten times. The chain has TRBV9 and TRBJ1-5; TRBD1 matches at 7 bases. V trimming: 3 bases; J trimming: 0 bases; junction bases outside the gene matches: 3. CDR3 length: 15 residues. Germline-derived CDR1 and CDR2 are SGDLS and YYNGEE. The CDR3 here is CASSEGQFSNQPQHF. The CDR3 DNA is TGTGCCAGCAGCGAGGGACAGTTTAGCAATCAGCCCCAGCATTTT.

This clonotype was counted a few times. The V call is TRBV4-3, the J call TRBJ2-3, with D perhaps given as TRBD1 or TRBD2 (5 bases each). Trimming stripped 5 bases from V and 0 bases from J, with 12 bases between. Germline CDR1 LGHNA, CDR2 YSLEER. CDR3 length equals 15 residues. CDR3 DNA: TGCGCCAGCAGCTACGGGACGGCTAGCACAGATACGCAGTATTTT. Translated, it gives CASSYGTASTDTQYF.

This clonotype was observed a few times. This chain connects TRBV7-9 to TRBJ2-5, with D hard to call. The germline gives CDR1 SEHNR, CDR2 FQNEAQ (reference sequence). The CDR3 has 13 amino acids. With 3 bases removed from V and 5 bases from J, the gap between germline ends came to 10 bases. The CDR3: CASSFPLPETQYF. The CDR3 DNA follows: TGTGCCAGCAGCTTCCCCCTCCCGGAGACCCAGTACTTC.

This chain joins TRBV6-1 and TRBJ1-6; D may be TRBD1 (6 bases). Germline V gene sequence: CDR1 MNHNS, CDR2 SASEGT. The V and J ends lost 7 bases and 7 bases respectively, with 11 bases between them. The CDR3 runs to 13 residues. The CDR3 loop reads CASIRDKNSPLHF. CDR3 bases: TGTGCCAGCATAAGGGACAAGAATTCACCCCTCCACTTT.

J is TRBJ1-2 and V is TRBV27; unclear D gene. The germline V and J ends were trimmed by 4 bases and 0 bases, with 6 bases remaining between them. This CDR3 comprises 13 residues. Germline-derived CDR1 and CDR2 are MNHEY and SMNVEV (reference sequence). In nucleotides, the CDR3 is TGTGCCAGCAGTTCCAGAGCTAACTATGGCTACACCTTC. Translated, it gives CASSSRANYGYTF.

For the CDR3, the DNA is TGTGCCACCAGCAGTACGGGACAGGGGTCAGATACGCAGTATTTT. Encoded protein: CATSSTGQGSDTQYF. The chain joins TRBV15 to TRBJ2-3; TRBD1 matches 10 bases. Losses at the gene ends were 3 bases for V and 4 bases for J; bases not matched to a gene: 4. Germline CDR1 reads LNHNV; CDR2 reads YYDKDF (reference sequence). The CDR3 is 15 residues long.

This clonotype was counted ten times or more. The chain links TRBV6-5 to TRBJ1-2; 9 nucleotides match TRBD1. Germline V CDR1 and CDR2: MNHEY, SVGAGI. Trimming took 5 bases from V and 3 from J; bases not matched to a gene: 1. The CDR3 is 13 residues long. This CDR3 reads CASSRDRDYGYTF. The DNA of the CDR3 is TGTGCCAGCAGTAGGGACAGGGACTATGGCTACACCTTC.

The CDR3 DNA reads TGCGCCAGCAGCTTGGGAGTAGGAGGGGCTAGCACAGATACGCAGTATTTT. Translating it yields CASSLGVGGASTDTQYF. V and J are TRBV5-1 and TRBJ2-3; TRBD2 is a possible D gene (6 bases). The ends were cut back, 0 bases at V and 0 bases at J, with 14 bases in the middle. CDR1 is SGHRS, CDR2 YFSETQ, per germline. The CDR3 consists of 17 residues. Drawing the rest from reference TRBV5-1 and TRBJ2-3, the complete variable domain is KAGVTQTPRYLIKTRGQQVTLSCSPISGHRSVSWYQQTPGQGLQFLFEYFSETQRNKGNFPGRFSGRQFSNSRSEMNVSTLELGDSALYLCASSLGVGGASTDTQYFGPGTRLTVL.

This clonotype was recorded a few times. This sequence joins TRBV7-2 and TRBJ1-3; no firm D call. Germline V lookup: CDR1 SGHTA, CDR2 FQGNSA. The V gene lost 5 bases and the J gene lost 2 bases, with 7 bases spanning the gap. CDR3 size: 13 residues. The CDR3 DNA is TGTGCCAGCAGCCAATCTGCTGGAAACACCATATATTTT. It yields the protein CASSQSAGNTIYF.

This clonotype has just a few counts. The V call is TRBV7-8, the J call TRBJ1-2, with D tentatively TRBD1 (5 bases). This CDR3 is 14 amino acids long. Trimming removed 3 bases from V and 3 bases from J, with 11 bases in between. Germline V gene sequence: CDR1 SGHVS, CDR2 FQNEAQ. The DNA of the CDR3 is TGTGCCAGCAGCTTGTCAGGGTGGGACTATGGCTACACCTTC. It is translated as CASSLSGWDYGYTF. The whole variable domain, remainder taken from reference TRBV7-8 and TRBJ1-2, is GAGVSQSPRYKVAKRGQDVALRCDPISGHVSLFWYQQALGQGPEFLTYFQNEAQLDKSGLPSDRFFAERPEGSVSTLKIQRTQQEDSAVYLCASSLSGWDYGYTFGSGTRLTVV.

The V and J genes are TRBV5-6 and TRBJ1-5; no clear D gene. V lost 2 bases to trimming and J lost 6 bases, with 9 bases between them. The CDR3 runs to 13 residues. CDR1 is SGHDT, CDR2 YYEEEE, per germline. The CDR3 here is CASSLKVGQPQHF. The CDR3 DNA reads TGTGCCAGCAGCTTAAAAGTAGGTCAGCCCCAGCATTTT.

This clonotype has a handful of counts. The gene calls are TRBV6-2 or TRBV6-3 and TRBJ1-5; D is possibly TRBD1 (5 bases). The CDR3 loop spans 15 amino acids. Germline assignment: CDR1 MNHEY and CDR2 SVGEGT. V was clipped by 6 bases and J by 0 bases, with 12 bases between them. As DNA, the CDR3 is TGTGCCAGCAGACCCCTCGGGGGTAGCAATCAGCCCCAGCATTTT. Translated: CASRPLGGSNQPQHF.

Ten or more counts support this clonotype. The rearrangement uses TRBV5-5 and TRBJ1-2; D is ambiguous. In germline, CDR1 is SGHKS, CDR2 YYEKEE (reference sequence). CDR3 length equals 15 residues. The germline V and J ends were trimmed by 4 bases and 3 bases, with 16 bases remaining between them. The CDR3 coding sequence is TGTGCCAGCAGCCCCCGGGGTGCCCTGGACTATGGCTACACCTTC. Residues: CASSPRGALDYGYTF.

The gene calls are TRBV9 and TRBJ1-2; D is ambiguous. The length of the CDR3 is 17 residues. The V gene's germline CDR1 is SGDLS and CDR2 YYNGEE. V was cut by 0 bases and J by 2 bases, with 17 bases left in between. The CDR3 spells CASSVGPGARSNYGYTF. In DNA form, the CDR3 reads TGTGCCAGCAGCGTAGGGCCCGGTGCCAGGTCCAACTATGGCTACACCTTC. Full variable domain (rest looked up from reference TRBV9 and TRBJ1-2): DSGVTQTPKHLITATGQRVTLRCSPRSGDLSVYWYQQSLDQGLQFLIQYYNGEERAKGNILERFSAQQFPDLHSELNLSSLELGDSALYFCASSVGPGARSNYGYTFGSGTRLTVV.

The rearrangement uses TRBV5-1 and TRBJ1-2; D might be TRBD1 (5 bases). V lost 4 bases and J 7 bases, leaving 14 bases between the germline ends. CDR3 length: 13 amino acids. Germline-derived CDR1 and CDR2 are SGHRS and YFSETQ. In DNA form, the CDR3 reads TGCGCCAGCAGCCCGACAGTTGCTCTTGGCTACACCTTC. Translated: CASSPTVALGYTF.

This clonotype was seen repeatedly, ten times or more. The chain links TRBV6-2 or TRBV6-3 to TRBJ2-7; D unresolved. The germline V gene encodes CDR1 MNHEY and CDR2 SVGEGT. Trimming removed 4 bases from V and 0 bases from J, with 7 bases in between. The CDR3 extends over 13 amino acids. The CDR3 region is CASSSVSSYEQYV. The CDR3 bases are TGTGCCAGCAGTTCTGTAAGCTCCTACGAGCAGTACGTC.